These 8 T cell receptor beta chains were sequenced from one sample in a study of tumor and adjacent non-tumor tissue in lung cancer. TCRbeta libraries were built with three rounds of nested PCR, modified from ARM-PCR. TCRdb itself ran the multiplex PCR reads through MiXCR, one entry per CDR3 protein. Of fewer than 85,000 distinct CDR3 sequences listed, over 75% are singletons. No cell sorting was done before RNA was extracted from the tissue. Input material: lung tumor tissue. Source of these receptors: a woman between 45 and 65 years old with non-small cell lung cancer.

With regard to this clonotype: The junction departs from germline at one end; a sequencing error may be responsible. In DNA form, the CDR3 reads TGTGCCAGCGGTTTAGTAACCATGACGTACGAGCAGTACTTT. The encoded protein is CASGLVTMTYEQYF. The rearrangement uses TRBV11-2 and TRBJ2-7; no clear D gene. The CDR3 has 14 residues. Looked up from germline, CDR1 is SGHAT and CDR2 is FQNNGV.

With respect to this clonotype: Here the CDR3 omits its conserved ending phenylalanine or tryptophan, so a read error is the likely source. This rearrangement joins TRBV28 to TRBJ1-2, with a possible D match to TRBD1 (5 bases). This CDR3 is 15 amino acids long. Trimming took off 2 bases at V and 2 bases at J, with 12 bases between the two ends. Germline CDR1 reads MDHEN; CDR2 reads SYDVKM. CDR3 protein: CASSLMGTWNYGYTI. The CDR3 DNA sequence: TGTGCCAGCAGTTTAATGGGGACCTGGAACTATGGCTACACCATC.

Of note for this clonotype: In this CDR3 the conserved last residue, phenylalanine or tryptophan, is missing, so a read error is likely. The gene calls are TRBV10-1 and TRBJ1-1; D not resolved. The CDR3 runs to 13 residues. Germline V gene data show CDR1 as WNHNN and CDR2 as SYGVQD (reference sequence). CDR3 nucleotide sequence: TGTGCCAGCAGTGAGTCGGGTATCACTGAAGCTTTCTAT. Translating gives CASSESGITEAFY.

Note on this clonotype: The junction and the germline gene differ at one end; a read error may be behind it. The chain employs TRBV6-1 and TRBJ1-1; 8 nucleotides align to TRBD1. Germline V lookup: CDR1 MNHNS, CDR2 SASEGT. CDR3 size: 16 residues. Written as DNA, the CDR3 is TGTGCCAGCAGCAGGGGAGTGACAGGGGAACACACTGGAGCTTTCTTT. Protein sequence: CASSRGVTGEHTGAFF.

This clonotype was detected ten times or more. The chain employs TRBV30 and TRBJ2-1; no clear D gene. This CDR3 comprises 14 residues. Trimming left V 0 bases short and J 7 bases short, with 13 bases between. Germline V CDR1 and CDR2: GTSNPN, SVGIG (reference sequence). CDR3 sequence: CAWSVVLTRNEQFF. In nucleotides, the CDR3 is TGTGCCTGGAGTGTAGTTTTGACCCGAAATGAGCAGTTCTTC.

The chain couples TRBV28 to TRBJ2-5; 9 nucleotides align to TRBD2. Trimming cost V 7 bases and J 10 bases; bases outside gene matches: 19. The CDR3 consists of 16 residues. Per the germline V gene, CDR1 is MDHEN and CDR2 is SYDVKM. In DNA form, the CDR3 reads TGTGCCAGCAAGGAAGTAGCGGGAGTGACCCTAGGGATCCAGTACTTC. Protein sequence: CASKEVAGVTLGIQYF.

This clonotype was seen only a few times. The germline gene is not matched at one end of the junction; a read error may be the cause. V usage is TRBV5-1 and J usage is TRBJ1-1; D remains ambiguous. Germline assignment: CDR1 SGHRS and CDR2 YFSETQ. CDR3 size: 13 residues. The CDR3 reads CASKDAPNTGAFF. In DNA, the CDR3 is TGCGCCAGTAAGGACGCCCCGAACACTGGAGCTTTCTTT.

The chain uses TRBV10-2 and TRBJ2-2; TRBD2 agrees at 13 bases. J gave up 8 bases and V 5 bases, and 14 bases lay outside the gene matches. The germline V gene has CDR1 WSHSY and CDR2 SAAADI. The length of the CDR3 is 18 residues. CDR3 nucleotide sequence: TGCGCCAGCAGTCCTTCCCCCGGGACTAGCGGGAAGACTGGGGAGCTGTTTTTT. This codes for CASSPSPGTSGKTGELFF.